A selection of T cell receptor beta chains follows, all from one sample in a study of blood T cell repertoires in COVID-19. TCRdb keeps only in-frame clones here, not all; method: immunoSEQ multiplex PCR. The sample holds some 320,000 clones; about 85% are singletons and the top ten take around 2%. Specimen: PBMCs or T cells enriched from blood (not recorded which). The receptors here all came from a young woman who had been exposed to COVID-19. Each CDR3 is given without its conserved first and last residue. The order of the fields is CDR3 protein, V gene, J gene, D gene. A D gene is named only where the DNA matches it firmly.

CDR3: AWERSRSGNTIY
V: TRBV30
J: TRBJ1-3
D: -

CDR3: AWSVLAGNNEQF
V: TRBV30
J: TRBJ2-1
D: TRBD2

CDR3: ASSAQIEAF
V: TRBV2
J: TRBJ1-1
D: -

CDR3: ATSSGGGSYNEQF
V: TRBV15
J: TRBJ2-1
D: -

CDR3: ATSEGGTSGAQY
V: TRBV24-1
J: TRBJ2-3
D: TRBD2

CDR3: ASTNSYEQY
V: TRBV2
J: TRBJ2-7
D: -

CDR3: ASSSRTGVNQPQH
V: TRBV7-2
J: TRBJ1-5
D: TRBD1

CDR3: ASSDTSGGYNEQF
V: TRBV11-2
J: TRBJ2-1
D: TRBD2

CDR3: ASSAQGGQETQY
V: TRBV3-1/TRBV3-2
J: TRBJ2-5
D: TRBD2

CDR3: GVRGTGYNEQF
V: TRBV28
J: TRBJ2-1
D: TRBD1

CDR3: ASSDGDTIY
V: TRBV6-2/TRBV6-3
J: TRBJ1-3
D: -

CDR3: ASSREASGKYNEQF
V: TRBV5-6
J: TRBJ2-1
D: TRBD2

CDR3: ASSPRILTDTQY
V: TRBV25-1
J: TRBJ2-3
D: -

CDR3: ASSQDHREGSPLH
V: TRBV4-3
J: TRBJ1-6
D: -

CDR3: ASSVQGEGYGYT
V: TRBV9
J: TRBJ1-2
D: TRBD1

CDR3: ASSFSEKLF
V: TRBV12-3/TRBV12-4
J: TRBJ1-4
D: -

CDR3: ASSPPGQLTGNTIY
V: TRBV4-3
J: TRBJ1-3
D: TRBD1

CDR3: ASSFSQGGGYT
V: TRBV12-3/TRBV12-4
J: TRBJ1-2
D: -

CDR3: ASSRDSQRLRTSPLH
V: TRBV27
J: TRBJ1-6
D: -

CDR3: ASSQGDRGTEAF
V: TRBV5-1
J: TRBJ1-1
D: TRBD1

CDR3: ASRTQGAYGYT
V: TRBV28
J: TRBJ1-2
D: -

CDR3: ASSYGTGGNYGYT
V: TRBV27
J: TRBJ1-2
D: TRBD1

CDR3: ASSFGGSAEKLF
V: TRBV27
J: TRBJ1-4
D: -

CDR3: ASSDPGTSGEDYNEQF
V: TRBV6-1
J: TRBJ2-1
D: TRBD2

CDR3: ASSYSQANEKLF
V: TRBV6-5
J: TRBJ1-4
D: -

CDR3: ASSLGLAYQETQY
V: TRBV9
J: TRBJ2-5
D: TRBD2

CDR3: ASSQDLDTYYGYT
V: TRBV4-3
J: TRBJ1-2
D: -

CDR3: AWSVGQGHNQPQH
V: TRBV30
J: TRBJ1-5
D: -

CDR3: ASSIGTSDRDTQY
V: TRBV19
J: TRBJ2-3
D: TRBD2

CDR3: ASSNTGFGYGYT
V: TRBV5-4
J: TRBJ1-2
D: -

CDR3: ASRQGLGEAF
V: TRBV2
J: TRBJ1-1
D: TRBD1

CDR3: ASRDTGQPQH
V: TRBV6-5
J: TRBJ1-5
D: -

CDR3: ASQGEKLF
V: TRBV25-1
J: TRBJ1-4
D: -

CDR3: ASSLVRSSNEKLF
V: TRBV5-6
J: TRBJ1-4
D: -

CDR3: ASSPNTGTGKETQY
V: TRBV7-8
J: TRBJ2-5
D: TRBD1

CDR3: ASSSLGREAGNRGNEQF
V: TRBV19
J: TRBJ2-1
D: TRBD2

CDR3: ASSGLLAGYT
V: TRBV19
J: TRBJ1-2
D: -

CDR3: ASSLGGTVQPQH
V: TRBV7-2
J: TRBJ1-5
D: -

CDR3: ASSLEGGTEAF
V: TRBV5-5
J: TRBJ1-1
D: -

CDR3: ARHLWGRNSGYT
V: TRBV6-8
J: TRBJ1-2
D: -